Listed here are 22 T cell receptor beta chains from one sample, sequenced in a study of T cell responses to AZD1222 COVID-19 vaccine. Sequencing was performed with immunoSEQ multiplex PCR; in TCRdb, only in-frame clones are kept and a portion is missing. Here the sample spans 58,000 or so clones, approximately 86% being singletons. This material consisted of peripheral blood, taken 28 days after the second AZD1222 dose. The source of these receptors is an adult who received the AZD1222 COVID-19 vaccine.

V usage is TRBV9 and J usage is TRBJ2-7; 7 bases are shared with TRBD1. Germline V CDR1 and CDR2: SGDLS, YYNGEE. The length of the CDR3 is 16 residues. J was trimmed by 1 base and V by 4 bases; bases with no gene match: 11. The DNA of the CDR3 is TGTGCCAGCAGCCCTCTTCAGGGGGATCCATCCTACGAGCAGTACTTC. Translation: CASSPLQGDPSYEQYF.

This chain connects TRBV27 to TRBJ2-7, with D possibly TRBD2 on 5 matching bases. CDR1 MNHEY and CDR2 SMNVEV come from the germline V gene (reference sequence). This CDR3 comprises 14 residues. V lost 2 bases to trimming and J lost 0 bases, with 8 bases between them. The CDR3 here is CASSLISGSYEQYF. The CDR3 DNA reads TGTGCCAGCAGTTTAATAAGCGGCTCCTACGAGCAGTACTTC.

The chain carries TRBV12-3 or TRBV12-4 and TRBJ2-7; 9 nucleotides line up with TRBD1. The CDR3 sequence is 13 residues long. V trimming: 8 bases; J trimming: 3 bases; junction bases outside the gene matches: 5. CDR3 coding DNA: TGTGCCAGCTCAAGGGACAGGGACTACGAGCAGTACTTC. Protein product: CASSRDRDYEQYF.

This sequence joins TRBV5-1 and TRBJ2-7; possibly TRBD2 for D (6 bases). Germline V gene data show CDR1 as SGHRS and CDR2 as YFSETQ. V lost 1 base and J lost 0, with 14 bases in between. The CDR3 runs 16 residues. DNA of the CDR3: TGCGCCAGCAGCTTGCGCGGGGCTCTTTCCTCCTACGAGCAGTACTTC. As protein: CASSLRGALSSYEQYF. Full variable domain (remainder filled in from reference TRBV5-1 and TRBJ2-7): KAGVTQTPRYLIKTRGQQVTLSCSPISGHRSVSWYQQTPGQGLQFLFEYFSETQRNKGNFPGRFSGRQFSNSRSEMNVSTLELGDSALYLCASSLRGALSSYEQYFGPGTRLTVT.

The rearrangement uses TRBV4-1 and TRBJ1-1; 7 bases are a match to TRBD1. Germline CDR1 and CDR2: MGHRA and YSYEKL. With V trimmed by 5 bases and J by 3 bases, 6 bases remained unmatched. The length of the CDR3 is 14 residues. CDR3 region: CASSARDSDTEAFF. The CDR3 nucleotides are TGCGCCAGCAGCGCAAGGGACAGCGACACTGAAGCTTTCTTT.

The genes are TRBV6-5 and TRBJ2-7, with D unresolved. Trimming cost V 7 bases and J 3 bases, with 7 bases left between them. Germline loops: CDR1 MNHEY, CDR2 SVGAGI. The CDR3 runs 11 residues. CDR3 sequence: CASTSYYEQYF. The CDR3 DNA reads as TGTGCCAGCACCTCCTACTACGAGCAGTACTTC.

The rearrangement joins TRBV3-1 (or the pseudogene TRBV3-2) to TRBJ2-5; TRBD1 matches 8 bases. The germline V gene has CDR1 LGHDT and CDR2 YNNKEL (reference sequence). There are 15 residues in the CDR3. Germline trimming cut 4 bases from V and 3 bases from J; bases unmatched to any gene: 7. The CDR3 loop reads CASSRWTGPEETQYF. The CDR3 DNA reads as TGTGCCAGCAGCCGATGGACAGGGCCTGAAGAGACCCAGTACTTC.

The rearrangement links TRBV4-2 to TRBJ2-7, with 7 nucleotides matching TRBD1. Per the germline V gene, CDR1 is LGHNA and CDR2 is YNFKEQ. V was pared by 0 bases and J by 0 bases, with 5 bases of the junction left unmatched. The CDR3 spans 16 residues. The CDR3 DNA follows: TGTGCCAGCAGCCAAGATCAGGGGGACAGCTCCTACGAGCAGTACTTC. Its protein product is CASSQDQGDSSYEQYF.

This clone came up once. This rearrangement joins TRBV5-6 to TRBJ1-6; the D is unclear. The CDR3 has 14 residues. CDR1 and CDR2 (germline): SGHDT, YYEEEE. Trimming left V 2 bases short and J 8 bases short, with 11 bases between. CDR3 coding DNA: TGTGCCAGCAGCTTTGGCGGCGGCGATTCACCCCTCCACTTT. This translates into CASSFGGGDSPLHF.

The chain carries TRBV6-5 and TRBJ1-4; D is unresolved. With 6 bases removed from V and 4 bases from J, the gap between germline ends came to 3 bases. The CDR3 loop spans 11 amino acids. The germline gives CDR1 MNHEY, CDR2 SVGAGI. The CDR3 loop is CASRVNEKLFF. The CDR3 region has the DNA TGTGCCAGCAGGGTTAATGAAAAACTGTTTTTT.

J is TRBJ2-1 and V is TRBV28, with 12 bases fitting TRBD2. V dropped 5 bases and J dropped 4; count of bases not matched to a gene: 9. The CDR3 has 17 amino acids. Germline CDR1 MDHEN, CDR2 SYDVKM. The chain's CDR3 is CASSPTSGGPQYNEQFF. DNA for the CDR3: TGTGCCAGCAGTCCAACTAGCGGGGGGCCTCAATACAATGAGCAGTTCTTC. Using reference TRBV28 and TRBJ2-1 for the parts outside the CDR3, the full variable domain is DVKVTQSSRYLVKRTGEKVFLECVQDMDHENMFWYRQDPGLGLRLIYFSYDVKMKEKGDIPEGYSVSREKKERFSLILESASTNQTSMYLCASSPTSGGPQYNEQFFGPGTRLTVL.

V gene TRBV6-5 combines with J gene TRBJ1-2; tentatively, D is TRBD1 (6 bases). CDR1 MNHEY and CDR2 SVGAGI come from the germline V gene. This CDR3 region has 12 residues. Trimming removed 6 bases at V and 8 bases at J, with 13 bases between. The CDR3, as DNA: TGTGCCAGCAGGGTGGGGGCGTTCGGCTACACCTTC. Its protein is CASRVGAFGYTF.

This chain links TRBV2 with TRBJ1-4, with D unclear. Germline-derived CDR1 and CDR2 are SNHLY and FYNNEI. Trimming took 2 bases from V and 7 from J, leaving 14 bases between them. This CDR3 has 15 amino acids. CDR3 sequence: CASSERRVLSEKLFF. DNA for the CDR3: TGTGCCAGCAGTGAACGGAGGGTTTTAAGTGAAAAACTGTTTTTT.

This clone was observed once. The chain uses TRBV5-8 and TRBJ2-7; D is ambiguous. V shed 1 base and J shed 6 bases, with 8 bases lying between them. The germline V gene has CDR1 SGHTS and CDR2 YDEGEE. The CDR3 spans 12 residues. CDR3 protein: CASSLRESEQYF. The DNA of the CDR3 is TGTGCCAGCAGCTTGCGAGAGTCCGAGCAGTACTTC.

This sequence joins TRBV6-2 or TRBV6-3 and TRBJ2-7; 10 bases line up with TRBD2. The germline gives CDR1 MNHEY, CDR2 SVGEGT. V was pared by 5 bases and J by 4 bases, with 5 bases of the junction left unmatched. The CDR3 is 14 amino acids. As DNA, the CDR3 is TGTGCCAGCAGTACAGCGGGGGGGCTATACGAGCAGTACTTC. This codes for CASSTAGGLYEQYF.

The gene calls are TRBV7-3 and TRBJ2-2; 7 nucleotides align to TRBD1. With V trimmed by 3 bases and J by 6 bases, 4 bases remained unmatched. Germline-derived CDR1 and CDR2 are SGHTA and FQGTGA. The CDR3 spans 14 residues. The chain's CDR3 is CASSLTGMSGELFF. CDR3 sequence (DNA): TGTGCCAGCAGCTTGACAGGGATGTCCGGGGAGCTGTTTTTT.

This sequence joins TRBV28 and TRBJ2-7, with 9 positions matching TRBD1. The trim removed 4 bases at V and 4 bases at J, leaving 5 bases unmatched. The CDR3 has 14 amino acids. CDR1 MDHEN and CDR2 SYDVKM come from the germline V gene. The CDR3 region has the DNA TGTGCCAGCAGTTACGGGACAGGGTCGTACGAGCAGTACTTC. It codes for CASSYGTGSYEQYF.

The CDR3 DNA is TGTGCCACCAGGGACGACTCCTACGAGCAGTACTTC. This encodes CATRDDSYEQYF. V usage is TRBV7-9 and J usage is TRBJ2-7; D may be TRBD1 or TRBD2 (5 bases each). Trimming cost V 10 bases and J 0 bases, with 10 bases left between them. The CDR3 spans 12 residues. Germline lookup yields CDR1 SEHNR and CDR2 FQNEAQ (reference sequence).

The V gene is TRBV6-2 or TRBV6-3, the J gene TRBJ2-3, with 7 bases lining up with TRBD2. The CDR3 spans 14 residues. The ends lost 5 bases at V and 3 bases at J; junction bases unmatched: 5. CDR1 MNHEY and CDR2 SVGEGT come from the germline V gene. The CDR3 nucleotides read TGTGCCAGCAGTGTAGCTAGCGGTACAGATACGCAGTATTTT. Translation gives CASSVASGTDTQYF.

The CDR3 loop is CSVDLGGYEQYF. In DNA form, the CDR3 reads TGCAGCGTTGACCTGGGAGGCTACGAGCAGTACTTC. The genes are TRBV29-1 and TRBJ2-7, with D possibly matching TRBD2 (6 bases). The CDR3 spans 12 residues. The germline V gene has CDR1 SQVTM and CDR2 ANQGSEA. V was pared by 3 bases and J by 3 bases, with 9 bases between.

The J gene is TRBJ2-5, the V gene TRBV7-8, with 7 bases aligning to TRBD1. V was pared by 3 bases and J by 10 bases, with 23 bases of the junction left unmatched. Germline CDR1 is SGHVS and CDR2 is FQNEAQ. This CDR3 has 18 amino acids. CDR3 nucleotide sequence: TGTGCCAGCAGCTTCCGGACGTTGACAGGGTCCGACAAGAGAAACCAGTACTTC. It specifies CASSFRTLTGSDKRNQYF.

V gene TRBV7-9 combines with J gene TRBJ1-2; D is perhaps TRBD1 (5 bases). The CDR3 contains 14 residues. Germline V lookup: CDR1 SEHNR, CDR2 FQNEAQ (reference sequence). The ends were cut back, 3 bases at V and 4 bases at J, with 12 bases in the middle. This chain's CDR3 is CASSLSGTIYGYTF. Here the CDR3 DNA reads TGTGCCAGCAGCTTGTCAGGGACGATCTATGGCTACACCTTC.